Following are 7 T cell receptor beta chains from one sample sequenced in a study of CD8 T cells in Susac syndrome. When the RNA was reverse transcribed, random hexamers were used with an input of roughly 0.45 to 1 ug. Via MiXCR, TCRdb re-called the immunoSEQ multiplex PCR reads, giving one row per CDR3 protein. The table has 120,000 or so distinct CDR3 sequences, 96% seen once. The material sequenced was CD4+ T cells from PBMCs. The receptors were gathered from a human donor with Susac syndrome.

The chain has TRBV5-6 and TRBJ2-2; a weak D match, TRBD1 (7 bases). The CDR3 is 12 amino acids. V lost 1 base to trimming and J lost 13 bases, with 11 bases between them. Per the germline V gene, CDR1 is SGHDT and CDR2 is YYEEEE. CDR3 DNA sequence: TGTGCCAGCAGCTTGAGACAGGGAGGGCTGTTTTTT. Its translation: CASSLRQGGLFF.

In its sample, this clonotype was seen once. The J gene is TRBJ2-5, the V gene TRBV20-1; D gene uncertain. CDR3 length: 12 residues. The V end lost 1 base, the J end lost 2 bases, and 5 bases lay between the germline ends. CDR1 and CDR2 from the germline V gene are DFQATT and SNEGSKA (reference sequence). The CDR3 sequence is CSARALQETQYF. The DNA of the CDR3 is TGCAGTGCTAGAGCGTTGCAAGAGACCCAGTACTTC.

The chain uses TRBV15 and TRBJ2-6; possible D gene TRBD2, 5 bases. Trimming removed 4 bases at V and 0 bases at J, with 13 bases between. The CDR3 is 17 residues long. Germline CDR1 is LNHNV and CDR2 is YYDKDF (reference sequence). The CDR3 coding sequence is TGTGCCACCAGCACCCTAGTGGGAGACTCTGGGGCCAACGTCCTGACTTTC. This translates into CATSTLVGDSGANVLTF.

This chain connects TRBV2 to TRBJ2-5; D possibly corresponds to TRBD1 (5 bases). The V end lost 4 bases, the J end lost 5 bases, and 14 bases lay between the germline ends. The CDR3 consists of 14 residues. Germline CDR1 reads SNHLY; CDR2 reads FYNNEI. CDR3 DNA: TGTGCCAGCAGTGGAAGCAGGGCGTCGGAGACCCAGTACTTC. Translating gives CASSGSRASETQYF. The full variable domain, rest sourced from reference TRBV2 and TRBJ2-5, is EPEVTQTPSHQVTQMGQEVILRCVPISNHLYFYWYRQILGQKVEFLVSFYNNEISEKSEIFDDQFSVERPDGSNFTLKIRSTKLEDSAMYFCASSGSRASETQYFGPGTRLLVL.

This chain links TRBV30 with TRBJ2-5, with D unclear. This CDR3 has 13 amino acids. The ends were cut back, 6 bases at V and 3 bases at J, with 14 bases in the middle. CDR1 and CDR2 (germline): GTSNPN, SVGIG (reference sequence). The CDR3 is CACDPSQEETQYF. As DNA, the CDR3 is TGTGCCTGCGACCCTTCTCAGGAAGAGACCCAGTACTTC.

The chain has TRBV25-1 and TRBJ2-2; perhaps TRBD2 as D (6 bases). The ends were cut back, 2 bases at V and 6 bases at J, with 10 bases in the middle. CDR3 length: 14 amino acids. The germline V gene encodes CDR1 MGHDK and CDR2 SYGVNS. For the CDR3, the DNA is TGTGCCAGCAGTGAACGGGGGAGCCCCGGGGAGCTGTTTTTT. It codes for CASSERGSPGELFF.

The CDR3 sequence: CASKTGLRGDEQFF. The CDR3 nucleotides read TGTGCCAGCAAGACGGGCCTCAGGGGGGATGAGCAGTTCTTC. V is TRBV12-3 or TRBV12-4 and J is TRBJ2-1; D may be TRBD1 (7 bases). The CDR3 is 14 residues long. V shed 7 bases and J shed 8 bases, with 18 bases lying between them.